This T cell receptor beta chain appears in the sequencing data of a study of blood T cell repertoires in COVID-19 (dated by TCRdb to about 2020). In the study overall: The collaborator samples originated in the United States, Italy and Spain and spanned the acute and convalescent phases of COVID-19. The material from the prospective study consisted of cDNA or gDNA derived from T cells, B-cell-depleted T cells, or PBMCs. Subjects who had been exposed to COVID-19, were actively infected with it, or had recovered from it provided the deeply sampled blood TCRbeta repertoires that made up the dataset. The repertoires were released in a freely available public database meant as a resource for research on the immune response to SARS-CoV-2. Samples came from the ongoing ImmuneRACE study (first 160 participants) plus 1,254 subjects from 6 global collaborators. Nearly every sample came with metadata listing a de-identified subject ID, COVID-19 status, age in years and sex. HLA class I and class II types, where available, came from metadata supplied by the sample provider rather than from assay-based typing. What the study reported, not specific to this receptor: The quantity of clinical and demographic metadata differed by source and by participant and was supplied without curation.

A second Seattle source provided samples from volunteer blood donors who had recovered from COVID-19. The collaborating institutions used their own protocols to collect whole blood in K2EDTA tubes. For TCRbeta analysis, collaborator samples were shipped as frozen whole blood, as isolated PBMCs, or as DNA extracted from either sample type. TCRbeta CDR3 regions were amplified from genomic DNA by means of the immunoSEQ Assay, a bias-controlled multiplex PCR. Per the authors' processing: The number of nucleated cells in each sample was estimated by amplification of reference gene primers within the assay. Sequence reads were collapsed and filtered to measure the absolute abundance of every unique TCRbeta CDR3 rearrangement. For each sample, productive Simpson clonality was calculated by taking the square root of Simpson's diversity index across productive rearrangements. In TCRdb, the immuneACCESS table is reduced to in-frame sequences with V and J assigned. These tables do not hold every clone; where another copy was compared, an unresolved V gene accounts for under half, and the others remain unexplained. That table supplies the V and J calls and clone size; D and trimming were determined from the DNA. In this sample the table shows hundreds of thousands of clones, approximately 83% of which occur a single time. Together, the top ten hold 2% to 2.5% of the sample.

Including the terminal cysteine and phenylalanine, the CDR3 comprises 15 residues. Only CDR3 DNA is held: 45 bases, read in frame from base 1. In regard to this clone: Which antigen it targets is not known. It has no much larger one-base neighbor in the sample; base qualities were not kept.

This receptor was taken from a woman aged 25-40 years who had recovered from COVID-19. Recombination joined TRBV12-2 with TRBJ1-2; the D segment call TRBD1 is taken from the table without a DNA check. TRBV12-2 is labeled a pseudogene. Sample: peripheral blood. The DNA sequence is TGTGCAAGTCGCTTAGGGGGGCCTATGATCTATGGCTACACCTTC. Protein translation: CASRLGGPMIYGYTF.